The rows below give T cell receptor beta chains drawn from one sample of a study of blood T cell repertoires in COVID-19. The method was immunoSEQ multiplex PCR; TCRdb's version includes in-frame clones alone and lacks a portion of them. The sample includes fewer than 250,000 clones, 88% of them seen just once. The sequenced sample consisted of peripheral blood. The receptor source for this set is a young man with acute or convalescent COVID-19. CDR3s include the opening cysteine and the closing phenylalanine or tryptophan. The order of the fields is V gene, clone size, D gene, J gene, CDR3 DNA, CDR3 protein. A D gene is named only where the DNA matches it firmly. Some rows mark clone size as missing; the rest say once, few, many or name a class of expanded clone.

>TRBV7-9|-|TRBD1|TRBJ2-5
TGTGCCAGCAGCCAGGGGGCGCAGACCCAGTACTTC
CASSQGAQTQYF
>TRBV28|-|TRBD1|TRBJ1-2
TGTGCCAGCAGTTTACAGGGGGCCTATGGCTACACCTTC
CASSLQGAYGYTF
>TRBV6-1|-|-|TRBJ1-1
TGTGCCAGCAGTGAAGTACAAATGAACACTGAAGCTTTCTTT
CASSEVQMNTEAFF
>TRBV7-6|-|TRBD2|TRBJ2-6
TGTGCCGGGAGGGCTGCTGGGGCCAACGTCCTGACTTTC
CAGRAAGANVLTF
>TRBV28|few|-|TRBJ1-1
TGTGCCAGCAGCTATTATTACAGGGCTAGTTCGGTCACTGAAGCTTTCTTT
CASSYYYRASSVTEAFF
>TRBV9|few|-|TRBJ1-2
TGTGCCAGCAGCGTAGTCAGCTATGGCTACACCTTC
CASSVVSYGYTF
>TRBV28|-|-|TRBJ1-1
TGTGCCAGCAGTCGGAGGGTTGAAGCTTTCTTT
CASSRRVEAFF
>TRBV18|-|TRBD2|TRBJ2-1
TGTGCCAGCTCACCGGGCCTAGCGGGAGAAGGATGGGAGCAGTTCTTC
CASSPGLAGEGWEQFF
>TRBV12-5|-|TRBD1|TRBJ2-1
TGTGCTAGTATTCCCGGGACAGGGTGGCGGGGGATGGCGTTCTTC
CASIPGTGWRGMAFF
>TRBV29-1|-|TRBD1|TRBJ1-5
TGCAGCGTGTCCGGGACAGGGAGTGGACAGCCCCAGCATTTT
CSVSGTGSGQPQHF
>TRBV28|once|TRBD1|TRBJ2-7
TGTGCCAGCCTGACTGACAGGGGCCACGAGCAGTACTTC
CASLTDRGHEQYF
>TRBV3-1/TRBV3-2|-|-|TRBJ2-7
TGTGCCAGCAGCCGGCTAGCGAGCGAGCAGTACTTC
CASSRLASEQYF
>TRBV6-5|-|-|TRBJ1-1
TGTGCCAGCAGTTACTCCCAGGGGAACACTGAAGCTTTCTTT
CASSYSQGNTEAFF
>TRBV5-1|-|-|TRBJ1-2
TGCGCCAGCAGGGCGGGTAACTATGGCTACACCTTC
CASRAGNYGYTF
>TRBV5-5|-|TRBD1|TRBJ1-3
TGTGCCAGCAGTTGGGACAGGCAGAGCTCTGGAAACACCATATATTTT
CASSWDRQSSGNTIYF
>TRBV5-5|-|TRBD2|TRBJ2-7
TGTGCCAGCAGCTTGGAAGCTAGCGGGAGCGGCGAGCAGTACTTC
CASSLEASGSGEQYF
>TRBV5-6|-|-|TRBJ2-1
TGTGCCAGCAGCCCCCCCGCAGGCGGAGGCTACAATGAGCAGTTCTTC
CASSPPAGGGYNEQFF
>TRBV9|-|TRBD1|TRBJ1-3
TGTGCCAGCGGTTTGGACAGGGAACCCACCATATATTTT
CASGLDREPTIYF
>TRBV6-2/TRBV6-3|-|-|TRBJ1-5
TGTGCCAGCAGTGACCAAGGACTGATCAATCAGCCCCAGCATTTT
CASSDQGLINQPQHF
>TRBV5-1|-|TRBD2|TRBJ2-7
TGCGCCAGCAGCCCGAGCGGGAGCTCCTACGAGCAGTACTTC
CASSPSGSSYEQYF
>TRBV5-1|-|TRBD1|TRBJ2-3
TGCGCCAGCACCTGGACAGGGGAGGTTCCAGATACGCAGTATTTT
CASTWTGEVPDTQYF
>TRBV4-1|-|TRBD2|TRBJ2-1
TGCGCCAGCAGCCACGAGGCTAGCGGCTCCTACAATGAGCAGTTCTTC
CASSHEASGSYNEQFF
>TRBV12-3/TRBV12-4|-|TRBD1|TRBJ1-5
TGTGCCAGCAGCAGGGGGAGCAATCAGCCCCAGCATTTT
CASSRGSNQPQHF
>TRBV5-1|once|TRBD2|TRBJ2-1
TGCGCCAGCAGCTCCCGGTTAGCGGGGGGGACGAGCATCAATGAGCAGTTCTTC
CASSSRLAGGTSINEQFF
>TRBV11-2|few|TRBD2|TRBJ2-1
TGTGCCAGCAGCTCGATAGGGCTAGCGGGAGGGTACAATGAGCAGTTCTTC
CASSSIGLAGGYNEQFF
>TRBV5-4|-|TRBD2|TRBJ2-2
TGTGCCAGCAGCTTGGAGTGGGGGACTAGCGGGACTCGGGAGCTGTTTTTT
CASSLEWGTSGTRELFF
>TRBV19|-|TRBD1|TRBJ1-5
TGTGCCAGTAGTATTATTAACAGGGGTTCTCATCAGCCCCAGCATTTT
CASSIINRGSHQPQHF
>TRBV7-9|-|TRBD1|TRBJ1-5
TGTGCCAGCAGCGACGGACAGGGGGCTGATCAGCCCCAGCATTTT
CASSDGQGADQPQHF
>TRBV29-1|once|-|TRBJ2-2
TGCAGCGTTGTAATGGACAAGAACACCGGGGAGCTGTTTTTT
CSVVMDKNTGELFF
>TRBV12-5|few|-|TRBJ2-7
TGTGCTAGTGGTATCACGACAGGACAGAGCTCCTACGAGCAGTACTTC
CASGITTGQSSYEQYF
>TRBV9|-|TRBD1|TRBJ1-2
TGTGCCAGCAGCCCCCGCGGGACAGGGTTGAGCGGCTACACCTTC
CASSPRGTGLSGYTF
>TRBV24-1|-|-|TRBJ2-5
TGTGCCACCAGTATCGGGGTTGAACGGGCCCAGTACTTC
CATSIGVERAQYF
>TRBV19|-|-|TRBJ2-3
TGTGCCAGTAGTATAGGCCGGGGAATGGGCACAGATACGCAGTATTTT
CASSIGRGMGTDTQYF
>TRBV3-1/TRBV3-2|-|-|TRBJ2-5
TGTGCCAGCAGCCAAGATACAGTTTGGGAGACCCAGTACTTC
CASSQDTVWETQYF
>TRBV5-6|-|-|TRBJ1-4
TGTGCCAGCAGCTGGAAAGAGGCAACTAATGAAAAACTGTTTTTT
CASSWKEATNEKLFF
>TRBV23-1|-|-|TRBJ2-7
TGCGCCAGCAGTCAATCGGCGTGGGGCCACGAGCAGTACTTC
CASSQSAWGHEQYF
>TRBV19|-|TRBD2|TRBJ2-7
TGTGCCAGTAGCGGGCTTACTAGCGGAGCCTACGAGCAGTACTTC
CASSGLTSGAYEQYF
>TRBV2|-|-|TRBJ1-5
TGTGCCAGCAGTGAACAGGGACTCAATCAGCCCCAGCATTTT
CASSEQGLNQPQHF
>TRBV20-1|-|-|TRBJ1-1
TGCAGTGCTCCCCGACCGGGTGAAGCTTTCTTT
CSAPRPGEAFF
>TRBV11-2|-|-|TRBJ1-2
TGTGCCAGCAGCACCGCGGCGGCCTATGGCTACACCTTC
CASSTAAAYGYTF
>TRBV30|once|-|TRBJ2-5
TGTGCCTGGAGTGTTGGTCGACTTGAGACCCAGTACTTC
CAWSVGRLETQYF
>TRBV19|-|-|TRBJ2-7
TGTGCCAGTAGCAACAGGGTAGGCGAGCAGTACTTC
CASSNRVGEQYF
>TRBV5-6|-|TRBD1|TRBJ1-2
TGTGCCAGCCGCCTTGGGCAGGGGGCACGTCACTATGGCTACACCTTC
CASRLGQGARHYGYTF
>TRBV28|-|-|TRBJ2-7
TGTGCCAGCAGTCCCCCCACGACAGGTTCCTACGAGCAGTACTTC
CASSPPTTGSYEQYF
>TRBV7-8|-|-|TRBJ2-6
TGTGCCAGCAGCTTAGTGGGCTCCGGGGCCAACGTCCTGACTTTC
CASSLVGSGANVLTF
>TRBV9|-|TRBD1|TRBJ1-5
TGTGCCAGCAGCGAGAACGGACAGGGGGCTTTTCAGCCCCAGCATTTT
CASSENGQGAFQPQHF
>TRBV19|-|TRBD2|TRBJ2-2
TGTGCCAGTAGTCTAGCGGGAACGAACACCGGGGAGCTGTTTTTT
CASSLAGTNTGELFF
>TRBV30|-|-|TRBJ1-1
TGTGCCTGGAGTGCGGAGATAACCACTGAAGCTTTCTTT
CAWSAEITTEAFF
>TRBV11-2|-|-|TRBJ2-7
TGTGCCAGCAGCTTCCTCCCCTCCCTAGACCTCTACGAGCAGTACTTC
CASSFLPSLDLYEQYF
>TRBV6-5|-|TRBD1|TRBJ2-7
TGTGCCAGCACCCGACAGGGGAGCTCCTACGAGCAGTACTTC
CASTRQGSSYEQYF
>TRBV19|few|-|TRBJ1-1
TGTGCCAGTAGCCGGGGGGGGACCAACACTGAAGCTTTCTTT
CASSRGGTNTEAFF
>TRBV5-6|-|TRBD1|TRBJ2-1
TGTGCCAGTAAAGACAGGGGGGATGAGCAGTTCTTC
CASKDRGDEQFF
>TRBV19|-|-|TRBJ1-1
TGTGCCAGTAGGACCGACAGGAACACTGAAGCTTTCTTT
CASRTDRNTEAFF
>TRBV2|-|-|TRBJ1-6
TGTGCCAGCACCATGACAATCCCGAATTCACCCCTCCACTTT
CASTMTIPNSPLHF
>TRBV3-1/TRBV3-2|-|-|TRBJ2-1
TGTGCCACCCAAAAGGTAGGCGGGGCGTACAATGAGCAGTTCTTC
CATQKVGGAYNEQFF
>TRBV6-5|-|-|TRBJ1-2
TGTGCCATCACCGACAGCAACTATGGCTACACCTTC
CAITDSNYGYTF
>TRBV7-9|-|TRBD2|TRBJ2-1
TGTGCCAGCAGCTCCACGCATTTAGCGGGAGGCTTTGGGGATGAGCAGTTCTTC
CASSSTHLAGGFGDEQFF
>TRBV7-2|-|-|TRBJ1-3
TGTGCCAGCAGCCGGACGGGGGACTCTGGAAACACCATATATTTT
CASSRTGDSGNTIYF
>TRBV9|-|TRBD2|TRBJ2-1
TGTGCCAGCAGCTCCGCAGCAGCGGGGGGGAGGAATGAGCAGTTCTTC
CASSSAAAGGRNEQFF